The TCR beta chain under discussion was sequenced for a study of tumor and adjacent non-tumor tissue in lung cancer. The wider study: Aged 31 to 76 years, patients included fewer than 11 men and 5 women with stage I to III disease.

Findings and limits, study-wide: Normal lung showed higher cumulative top 100 clone frequency than tumor. Tumor tissue had significantly higher TCR diversity than normal lung.

This clonotype is deemed medium-sized. Its antigen is unknown. A modified ARM-PCR protocol with three rounds of nested PCR amplified TCRbeta. TCRdb fed the multiplex PCR reads into MiXCR, producing one record per CDR3 protein. The table has about 43,000 distinct CDR3 sequences, more than 50% seen once; the top ten hold over 40%. Trimming shortened V by 8 bases and J by 4 bases, and 13 bases separated the two germline ends. CDR3 length: 13 amino acids. CDR1 and CDR2 (germline): SGHVS, FQNEAQ. RNA was extracted from bulk tissue without any cell sorting. Distant lung tissue was collected more than 3 cm away from the tumor edge.

The rearrangement links TRBV7-8 to TRBJ2-3; the D gene could be TRBD1 or TRBD2 (5 bases each). This clonotype originated in a man between 45 and 60 years old with non-small cell lung cancer. Sequencing input: distant non-tumor lung tissue. CDR3 loop: CASLLGVADTQYF. The CDR3 DNA sequence: TGTGCCAGCCTCCTGGGGGTGGCAGATACGCAGTATTTT.